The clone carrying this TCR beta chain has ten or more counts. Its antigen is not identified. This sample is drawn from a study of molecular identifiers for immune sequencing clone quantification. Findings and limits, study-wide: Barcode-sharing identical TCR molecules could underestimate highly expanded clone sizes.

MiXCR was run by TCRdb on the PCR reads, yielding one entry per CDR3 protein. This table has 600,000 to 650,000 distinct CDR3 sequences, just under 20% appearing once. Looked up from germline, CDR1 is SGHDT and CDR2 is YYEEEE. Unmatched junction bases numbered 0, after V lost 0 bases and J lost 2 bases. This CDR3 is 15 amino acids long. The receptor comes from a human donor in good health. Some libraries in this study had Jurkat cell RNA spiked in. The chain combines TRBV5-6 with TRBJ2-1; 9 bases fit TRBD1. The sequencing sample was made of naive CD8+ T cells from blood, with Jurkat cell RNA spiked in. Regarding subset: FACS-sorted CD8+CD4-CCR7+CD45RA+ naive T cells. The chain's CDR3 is CASSLGTGAYNEQFF. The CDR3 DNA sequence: TGTGCCAGCAGCTTGGGGACAGGGGCCTACAATGAGCAGTTCTTC.